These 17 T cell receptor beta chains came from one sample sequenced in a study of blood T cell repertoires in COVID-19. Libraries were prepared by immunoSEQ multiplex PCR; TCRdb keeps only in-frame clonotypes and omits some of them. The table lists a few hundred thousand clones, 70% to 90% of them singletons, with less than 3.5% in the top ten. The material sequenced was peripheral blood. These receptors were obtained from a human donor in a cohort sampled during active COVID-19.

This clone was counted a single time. The CDR3 here is CASSGPRSGGGQYF. The CDR3 DNA follows: TGTGCCAGCAGTGGTCCCAGGTCAGGGGGCGGGCAGTACTTC. The V and J genes are TRBV27 and TRBJ2-7, with 8 bases lining up with TRBD1. The CDR3 extends over 14 amino acids. Germline CDR1 is MNHEY and CDR2 is SMNVEV (reference sequence). V gave up 5 bases and J gave up 9 bases; unmatched junction bases: 12.

The CDR3 loop reads CASSPLAGEVGELFF. In DNA form, the CDR3 reads TGTGCCAGCAGCCCACTAGCGGGAGAAGTCGGGGAGCTGTTTTTT. The chain couples TRBV3-1 (or the pseudogene TRBV3-2) to TRBJ2-2, with 11 bases identical to TRBD2. Germline CDR1 LGHDT, CDR2 YNNKEL (reference sequence). Unmatched junction bases numbered 5, after V lost 4 bases and J lost 7 bases. This CDR3 contains 15 residues.

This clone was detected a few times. Here the CDR3 reads CASSSRTPGKDTQYF. The CDR3 coding sequence is TGTGCCAGCAGCTCCCGGACCCCGGGGAAAGATACGCAGTATTTT. The chain combines TRBV5-4 with TRBJ2-3; D possibly corresponds to TRBD2 (5 bases). Germline assignment: CDR1 SGHNT and CDR2 YYREEE (reference sequence). CDR3 length: 15 amino acids. V was cut by 3 bases and J by 5 bases, with 16 bases left in between.

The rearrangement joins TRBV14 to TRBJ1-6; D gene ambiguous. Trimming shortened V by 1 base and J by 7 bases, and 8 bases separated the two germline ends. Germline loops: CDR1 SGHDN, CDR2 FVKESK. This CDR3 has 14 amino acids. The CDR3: CASSQVSRNSPLHF. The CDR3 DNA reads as TGTGCCAGCAGCCAAGTGTCGAGGAATTCACCCCTCCACTTT.

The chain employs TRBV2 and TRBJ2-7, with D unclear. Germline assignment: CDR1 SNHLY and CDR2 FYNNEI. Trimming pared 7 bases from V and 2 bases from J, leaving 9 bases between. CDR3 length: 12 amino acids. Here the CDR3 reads CASTLAPYEQYF. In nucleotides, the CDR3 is TGTGCCAGCACGTTAGCACCCTACGAGCAGTACTTC.

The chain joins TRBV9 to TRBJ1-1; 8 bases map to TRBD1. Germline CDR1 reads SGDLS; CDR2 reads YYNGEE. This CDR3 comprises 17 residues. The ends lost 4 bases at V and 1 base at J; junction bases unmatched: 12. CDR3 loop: CASSPHRGQGSNTEAFF. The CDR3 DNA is TGTGCCAGCAGCCCACACAGAGGACAGGGCTCGAACACTGAAGCTTTCTTT.

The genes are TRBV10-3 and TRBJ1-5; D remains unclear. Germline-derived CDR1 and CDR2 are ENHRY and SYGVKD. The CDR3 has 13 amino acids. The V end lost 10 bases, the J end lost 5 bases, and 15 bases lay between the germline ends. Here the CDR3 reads CATTPEGDQPQHF. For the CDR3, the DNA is TGTGCCACCACCCCCGAGGGAGATCAGCCCCAGCATTTT.

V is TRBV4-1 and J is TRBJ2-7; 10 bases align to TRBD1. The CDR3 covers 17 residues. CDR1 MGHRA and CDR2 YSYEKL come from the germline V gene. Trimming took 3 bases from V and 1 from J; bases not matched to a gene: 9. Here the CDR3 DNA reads TGCGCCAGCAGCCAGCTCCCCGGGACAGGGGCGTCCTACGAGCAGTACTTC. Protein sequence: CASSQLPGTGASYEQYF.

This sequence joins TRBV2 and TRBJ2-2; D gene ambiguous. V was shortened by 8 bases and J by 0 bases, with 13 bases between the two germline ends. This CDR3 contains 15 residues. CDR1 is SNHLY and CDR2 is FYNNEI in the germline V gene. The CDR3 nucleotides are TGTGCCAGCTTAGAGGAGAACGCGAACACCGGGGAGCTGTTTTTT. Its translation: CASLEENANTGELFF.

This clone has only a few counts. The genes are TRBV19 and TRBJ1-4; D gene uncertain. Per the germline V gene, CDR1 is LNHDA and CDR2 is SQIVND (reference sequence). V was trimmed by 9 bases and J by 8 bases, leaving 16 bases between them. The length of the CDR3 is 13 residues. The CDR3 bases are TGTGCCAGCGGAGGAGAAGGCGGGGAAAAACTGTTTTTT. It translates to CASGGEGGEKLFF.

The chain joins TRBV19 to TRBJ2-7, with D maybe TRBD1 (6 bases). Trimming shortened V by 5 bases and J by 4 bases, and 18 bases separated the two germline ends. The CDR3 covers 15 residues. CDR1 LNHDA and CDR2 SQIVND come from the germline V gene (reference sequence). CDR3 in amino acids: CASSLRDTVWYEQYF. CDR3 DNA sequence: TGTGCCAGTAGTCTCCGGGACACGGTGTGGTACGAGCAGTACTTC.

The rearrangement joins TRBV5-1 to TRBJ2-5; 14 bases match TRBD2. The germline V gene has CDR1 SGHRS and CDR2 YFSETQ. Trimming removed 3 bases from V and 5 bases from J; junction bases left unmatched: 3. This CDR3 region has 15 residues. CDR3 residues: CASSSGTSGGETQYF. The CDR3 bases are TGCGCCAGCAGCTCCGGGACTAGCGGGGGTGAGACCCAGTACTTC.

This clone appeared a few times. CDR3 in DNA: TGTGCCAGTAGTATGGAGACAGGGGGCACAGATACGCAGTATTTT. This translates into CASSMETGGTDTQYF. The genes are TRBV19 and TRBJ2-3; 8 bases align to TRBD1. The ends lost 3 bases at V and 1 base at J; junction bases unmatched: 3. This CDR3 region has 15 residues. CDR1 is LNHDA and CDR2 is SQIVND in the germline V gene (reference sequence).

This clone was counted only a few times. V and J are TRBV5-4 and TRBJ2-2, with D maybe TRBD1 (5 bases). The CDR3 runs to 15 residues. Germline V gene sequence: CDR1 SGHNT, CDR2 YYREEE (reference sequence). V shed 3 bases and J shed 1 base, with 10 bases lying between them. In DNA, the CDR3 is TGTGCCAGCAGCTCTACCGGACAGAACACCGGGGAGCTGTTTTTT. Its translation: CASSSTGQNTGELFF.

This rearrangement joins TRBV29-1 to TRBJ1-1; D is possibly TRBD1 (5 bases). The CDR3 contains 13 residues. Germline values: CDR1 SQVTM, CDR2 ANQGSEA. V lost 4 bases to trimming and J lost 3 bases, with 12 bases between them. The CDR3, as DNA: TGCAGCGTTGGGCGTGGAGGGGACACTGAAGCTTTCTTT. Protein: CSVGRGGDTEAFF.

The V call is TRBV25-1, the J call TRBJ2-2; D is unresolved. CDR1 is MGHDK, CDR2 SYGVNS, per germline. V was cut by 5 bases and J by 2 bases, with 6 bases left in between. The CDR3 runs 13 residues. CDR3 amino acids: CASSLYNTGELFF. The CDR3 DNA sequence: TGTGCCAGCAGTCTATATAACACCGGGGAGCTGTTTTTT. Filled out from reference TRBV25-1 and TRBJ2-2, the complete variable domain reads EADIYQTPRYLVIGTGKKITLECSQTMGHDKMYWYQQDPGMELHLIHYSYGVNSTEKGDLSSESTVSRIRTEHFPLTLESARPSHTSQYLCASSLYNTGELFFGEGSRLTVL.

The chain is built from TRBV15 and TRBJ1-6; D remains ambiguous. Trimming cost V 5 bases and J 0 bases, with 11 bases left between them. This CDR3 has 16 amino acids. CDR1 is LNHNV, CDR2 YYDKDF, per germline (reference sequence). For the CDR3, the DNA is TGTGCCACCAGCCCCTCTAGGAGCTCCTATAATTCACCCCTCCACTTT. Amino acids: CATSPSRSSYNSPLHF. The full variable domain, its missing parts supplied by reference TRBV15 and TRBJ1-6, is DAMVIQNPRYQVTQFGKPVTLSCSQTLNHNVMYWYQQKSSQAPKLLFHYYDKDFNNEADTPDNFQSRRPNTSFCFLDIRSPGLGDTAMYLCATSPSRSSYNSPLHFGNGTRLTVT.